The 11 T cell receptor beta chains listed next were all sequenced from one sample in a study of CD8 T cells in Susac syndrome. After extraction with the RNeasy kit, roughly 0.45 to 1 ug of the RNA was reverse transcribed using random hexamers. Each CDR3 protein is one row after TCRdb ran MiXCR on the immunoSEQ multiplex PCR reads. The sample yields fewer than 350,000 distinct CDR3 sequences, around 91% seen once. Sequencing used CD8+ T cells from PBMCs. The source is a human donor with multiple sclerosis.

The rearrangement uses TRBV20-1 and TRBJ2-3, with 10 nucleotides matching TRBD2. The CDR3 totals 17 residues. V shed 6 bases and J 3 bases; nucleotides not matched to a gene: 15. In germline, CDR1 is DFQATT, CDR2 SNEGSKA (reference sequence). CDR3 nucleotide sequence: TGCAGTGCGCAGTTTCTATCGACTAGCGGGTGGACAGATACGCAGTATTTT. Translation: CSAQFLSTSGWTDTQYF.

The CDR3 reads CASSHRGHRMNTEAFF. In DNA form, the CDR3 reads TGTGCCAGCAGTCACAGGGGGCACAGAATGAACACTGAAGCTTTCTTT. The chain employs TRBV7-9 and TRBJ1-1; the match to TRBD1 covers 9 bases. Trimming cost V 6 bases and J 0 bases; bases outside gene matches: 8. The germline V gene has CDR1 SEHNR and CDR2 FQNEAQ (reference sequence). The CDR3 consists of 16 residues.

The chain is built from TRBV29-1 and TRBJ2-2, with TRBD1 matching over 7 bases. This CDR3 has 11 amino acids. Germline CDR1 and CDR2: SQVTM and ANQGSEA. Trimming took 7 bases from V and 8 from J; bases not matched to a gene: 4. The CDR3 sequence: CSGTGAGELFF. The CDR3 DNA reads as TGCAGCGGTACAGGGGCAGGGGAGCTGTTTTTT.

This chain links TRBV10-3 with TRBJ2-1; 12 bases line up with TRBD1. Germline V lookup: CDR1 ENHRY, CDR2 SYGVKD. The CDR3 extends over 17 amino acids. V dropped 2 bases and J dropped 7; count of bases not matched to a gene: 9. In DNA form, the CDR3 reads TGTGCCATCAGTGAGCCGATGGGACAGGGGGCACATAATGAGCAGTTCTTC. It translates to CAISEPMGQGAHNEQFF.

CDR3 protein: CASSLTVRLSGNTIYF. For the CDR3, the DNA is TGTGCCAGCAGCCTGACAGTCCGACTCTCTGGAAACACCATATATTTT. The V gene is TRBV3-1, the J gene TRBJ1-3, with D possibly being TRBD1 (5 bases). The V and J ends lost 4 bases and 0 bases respectively, with 13 bases between them. The CDR3 covers 16 residues. Germline lookup yields CDR1 LGHDT and CDR2 YNNKEL (reference sequence).

The chain has TRBV20-1 and TRBJ2-4, with 8 positions matching TRBD1. The CDR3 runs 17 residues. Germline assignment: CDR1 DFQATT and CDR2 SNEGSKA (reference sequence). J gave up 5 bases and V 4 bases, and 16 bases lay outside the gene matches. CDR3 DNA sequence: TGCAGTGCTAAGTCGGACAGGGCCCCACGCGGGGAAAACATTCAGTACTTC. This sequence encodes CSAKSDRAPRGENIQYF.

The genes are TRBV9 and TRBJ2-7; TRBD1 might be the D (5 bases). Germline V CDR1 and CDR2: SGDLS, YYNGEE. The CDR3 extends over 15 amino acids. The V and J ends lost 0 bases and 3 bases respectively, with 13 bases between them. CDR3 sequence (DNA): TGTGCCAGCAGCGTAGGTGCAGGGCCGGTCTACGAGCAGTACTTC. Translation: CASSVGAGPVYEQYF.

The V and J genes are TRBV3-1 and TRBJ2-3; 10 positions agree with TRBD2. The ends lost 7 bases at V and 6 bases at J; junction bases unmatched: 10. This CDR3 has 15 amino acids. Germline-derived CDR1 and CDR2 are LGHDT and YNNKEL (reference sequence). The CDR3 sequence: CASTKSGRASDTQYF. Written as DNA, the CDR3 is TGTGCCAGCACCAAGAGCGGGAGGGCCTCGGATACGCAGTATTTT.

V usage is TRBV6-5 and J usage is TRBJ1-2; D might be TRBD1 (6 bases). The CDR3 runs to 16 residues. V lost 6 bases to trimming and J lost 4 bases, with 21 bases between them. Germline V gene sequence: CDR1 MNHEY, CDR2 SVGAGI. CDR3 region: CASRNSRGGALYGYTF. As DNA, the CDR3 is TGTGCCAGCAGAAACTCCAGGGGTGGGGCCCTCTATGGCTACACCTTC.

This clonotype occurred a few times. This rearrangement joins TRBV9 to TRBJ2-1, with 11 bases aligning to TRBD2. The germline gives CDR1 SGDLS, CDR2 YYNGEE. V lost 3 bases to trimming and J lost 4 bases; unmatched junction nucleotides: 3. The CDR3 contains 15 residues. CDR3 loop: CASSAGTSGYNEQFF. CDR3 coding DNA: TGTGCCAGCAGCGCCGGGACTAGCGGTTACAATGAGCAGTTCTTC.

CDR3 residues: CASSSRLAPSTDTQYF. The CDR3 nucleotides read TGTGCCAGCAGTTCACGGCTCGCTCCGAGCACAGATACGCAGTATTTT. This chain joins TRBV6-5 and TRBJ2-3; no definite D call. CDR3 size: 16 residues. CDR1 MNHEY and CDR2 SVGAGI come from the germline V gene. Trimming took off 4 bases at V and 0 bases at J, with 14 bases between the two ends.